The 32 T cell receptor beta chains reported below all come from one sample, sequenced in a study of OX40 agonist ivuxolimab in advanced cancers. Here immunoSEQ multiplex PCR was the method, and the copy in TCRdb shows in-frame clones only, minus some. Here the sample spans roughly 30,000 clones, around 90% being singletons. The sample was CD4+ or CD8+ T cells sorted from blood, taken in a trial of the OX40 agonist ivuxolimab. These receptor sequences come from an adult with an advanced solid tumor such as melanoma, head and neck, liver or kidney cancer.

J is TRBJ1-6 and V is TRBV10-3; no clear D gene. The length of the CDR3 is 16 residues. With 2 bases removed from V and 0 bases from J, the gap between germline ends came to 8 bases. The germline V gene has CDR1 ENHRY and CDR2 SYGVKD. CDR3 in amino acids: CAISEGESSYNSPLHF. For the CDR3, the DNA is TGTGCCATCAGTGAGGGAGAGAGCTCCTATAATTCACCCCTCCACTTT.

The V and J genes are TRBV19 and TRBJ2-1; either TRBD1 or TRBD2 may fit D (5 bases each). The V gene lost 3 bases and the J gene lost 4 bases, with 13 bases spanning the gap. Per the germline V gene, CDR1 is LNHDA and CDR2 is SQIVND (reference sequence). There are 15 residues in the CDR3. As DNA, the CDR3 is TGTGCCAGTAGTATCGAGAGGGGCAGGTACAATGAGCAGTTCTTC. This translates into CASSIERGRYNEQFF. Looking up the rest from reference TRBV19 and TRBJ2-1 gives the full variable domain: DGGITQSPKYLFRKEGQNVTLSCEQNLNHDAMYWYRQDPGQGLRLIYYSQIVNDFQKGDIAEGYSVSREKKESFPLTVTSAQKNPTAFYLCASSIERGRYNEQFFGPGTRLTVL.

The chain couples TRBV27 to TRBJ1-1, with a possible D match to TRBD1 (6 bases). The V gene lost 7 bases and the J gene lost 5 bases, with 20 bases spanning the gap. CDR3 length: 15 residues. Germline CDR1 reads MNHEY; CDR2 reads SMNVEV (reference sequence). In DNA form, the CDR3 reads TGTGCCAGCACCCCTACCGGGGGCATAAGGACTGAAGCTTTCTTT. Encoded protein: CASTPTGGIRTEAFF.

The chain uses TRBV10-3 and TRBJ1-5; D gene unclear. With 0 bases removed from V and 0 bases from J, the gap between germline ends came to 3 bases. Germline assignment: CDR1 ENHRY and CDR2 SYGVKD. This CDR3 comprises 14 residues. The CDR3 DNA reads as TGTGCCATCAGTGAGTCGGATAGCAATCAGCCCCAGCATTTT. It translates to CAISESDSNQPQHF.

The chain has TRBV9 and TRBJ2-3, with 8 bases that match TRBD2. With 0 bases clipped from V and 6 bases from J, the junction kept 6 bases outside the gene matches. This CDR3 spans 15 amino acids. CDR1 is SGDLS and CDR2 is YYNGEE in the germline V gene. The CDR3 is CASSVGASGWDTQYF. DNA for the CDR3: TGTGCCAGCAGCGTAGGGGCTAGCGGGTGGGATACGCAGTATTTT.

V usage is TRBV2 and J usage is TRBJ2-1; D is perhaps TRBD1 (6 bases). Trimming removed 6 bases from V and 4 bases from J, with 16 bases in between. The CDR3 spans 15 residues. Germline CDR1 SNHLY, CDR2 FYNNEI. The DNA for the CDR3 is TGTGCCAGCAGGCCCCGGGACACTCTATACAATGAGCAGTTCTTC. Protein: CASRPRDTLYNEQFF. Complete variable domain (other parts from reference TRBV2 and TRBJ2-1): EPEVTQTPSHQVTQMGQEVILRCVPISNHLYFYWYRQILGQKVEFLVSFYNNEISEKSEIFDDQFSVERPDGSNFTLKIRSTKLEDSAMYFCASRPRDTLYNEQFFGPGTRLTVL.

The rearrangement links TRBV18 to TRBJ2-6; 12 positions agree with TRBD1. The V gene's germline CDR1 is KGHSH and CDR2 LQKENI. V trimming: 0 bases; J trimming: 1 base; junction bases outside the gene matches: 1. This CDR3 is built from 18 residues. This CDR3 is CASSPPGQGASGANVLTF. The CDR3 DNA is TGTGCCAGCTCACCACCGGGACAGGGGGCGTCTGGGGCCAACGTCCTGACTTTC.

The V call is TRBV6-5, the J call TRBJ1-1; D not resolved. Trimming took 7 bases from V and 1 from J, leaving 13 bases between them. Germline V CDR1 and CDR2: MNHEY, SVGAGI. The length of the CDR3 is 14 residues. The CDR3 bases are TGTGCCAGCATACGGATGGACTGGAACACTGAAGCTTTCTTT. Translation gives CASIRMDWNTEAFF.

The chain couples TRBV7-9 to TRBJ2-1; unclear D gene. The V gene lost 2 bases and the J gene lost 1 base, with 18 bases spanning the gap. This CDR3 is built from 18 residues. CDR1 and CDR2 (germline): SEHNR, FQNEAQ (reference sequence). The CDR3 region has the DNA TGTGCCAGCAGCTTACCAGAAAACCCTACAGCGTCCTACAATGAGCAGTTCTTC. Residues: CASSLPENPTASYNEQFF. Variable domain in full (rest from reference TRBV7-9 and TRBJ2-1): DTGVSQNPRHKITKRGQNVTFRCDPISEHNRLYWYRQTLGQGPEFLTYFQNEAQLEKSRLLSDRFSAERPKGSFSTLEIQRTEQGDSAMYLCASSLPENPTASYNEQFFGPGTRLTVL.

A single count supports this clone. The chain links TRBV7-9 to TRBJ1-2, with TRBD1 as a possible D gene (6 bases). Deletions cut 6 bases from V and 3 bases from J, with 17 bases between. This CDR3 contains 15 residues. CDR1 is SEHNR and CDR2 is FQNEAQ in the germline V gene (reference sequence). The CDR3: CASRYIGGPDYGYTF. The CDR3 DNA follows: TGTGCCAGCAGATATATAGGGGGACCAGACTATGGCTACACCTTC.

V gene TRBV29-1 combines with J gene TRBJ1-1, with 12 nucleotides matching TRBD1. The germline V gene has CDR1 SQVTM and CDR2 ANQGSEA. The V and J ends lost 7 bases and 4 bases, in that order; junction bases with no gene match: 16. This CDR3 comprises 17 residues. The CDR3 coding sequence is TGCAGCGGGGAGGGACAGGGGGCCGAGTTTCTGACCACTGAAGCTTTCTTT. Translation: CSGEGQGAEFLTTEAFF.

The chain employs TRBV6-5 and TRBJ2-7; D is undetermined. Germline V lookup: CDR1 MNHEY, CDR2 SVGAGI. The CDR3 is 13 amino acids. Between the trimmed V and J ends, which lost 2 bases and 5 bases, there was a span of 10 bases. The CDR3 DNA reads as TGTGCCAGCAGTTACACTTTATTTCACGAGCAGTACTTC. Its protein is CASSYTLFHEQYF.

The table lists this clone with a few counts. The chain links TRBV6-6 to TRBJ2-7; D gene unclear. This CDR3 contains 12 residues. The germline V and J ends were trimmed by 1 base and 7 bases, with 8 bases remaining between them. Per the germline V gene, CDR1 is MNHNY and CDR2 is SVGAGI (reference sequence). CDR3 sequence reads: CASSYLSGEQYF. CDR3 sequence (DNA): TGTGCCAGCAGTTACTTGTCGGGTGAGCAGTACTTC.

The chain links TRBV4-2 to TRBJ1-1; no definite D call. The length of the CDR3 is 13 residues. Germline V CDR1 and CDR2: LGHNA, YNFKEQ. Trimming removed 0 bases from V and 7 bases from J, with 9 bases in between. CDR3: CASSQEGSDEAFF. In DNA form, the CDR3 reads TGTGCCAGCAGCCAAGAAGGGTCCGATGAAGCTTTCTTT.

The chain is built from TRBV4-3 and TRBJ2-7; D is unresolved. The CDR3 consists of 15 residues. With 1 base removed from V and 0 bases from J, the gap between germline ends came to 10 bases. Germline V gene lookup returns CDR1 LGHNA and CDR2 YSLEER. The CDR3 is CASSQVRAGSYEQYF. The CDR3 DNA is TGCGCCAGCAGCCAAGTAAGGGCAGGCTCCTACGAGCAGTACTTC.

This chain connects TRBV21-1 to TRBJ2-5. TRBV21-1 is a pseudogene locus. CDR3 size: 18 residues. The CDR3 nucleotides read TGTGCCAGCAGCAATGGGGGTAAAATCCTTCAAAGGAGAGAGACCCAGTACTTC. Translated: CASSNGGKILQRRETQYF.

CDR3 region: CASSPRRSSYEQYF. The CDR3 DNA reads TGTGCCAGCAGCCCACGCCGTAGCTCCTACGAGCAGTACTTC. V and J are TRBV7-2 and TRBJ2-7; no reliable D call. Germline CDR1 is SGHTA and CDR2 is FQGNSA. This CDR3 comprises 14 residues. V was clipped by 5 bases and J by 0 bases, with 11 bases between them. Together with reference TRBV7-2 and TRBJ2-7, the CDR3 gives the full variable domain: GAGVSQSPSNKVTEKGKDVELRCDPISGHTALYWYRQSLGQGLEFLIYFQGNSAPDKSGLPSDRFSAERTGGSVSTLTIQRTQQEDSAVYLCASSPRRSSYEQYFGPGTRLTVT.

This clone occurred once. The rearrangement joins TRBV25-1 to TRBJ1-1; D ambiguous. This CDR3 spans 14 amino acids. V lost 7 bases and J 0 bases, leaving 12 bases between the germline ends. Germline-derived CDR1 and CDR2 are MGHDK and SYGVNS. Written as DNA, the CDR3 is TGTGCCAGCACCCTGAATAACATGAACACTGAAGCTTTCTTT. This sequence encodes CASTLNNMNTEAFF.

The chain is built from TRBV27 and TRBJ2-2, with 11 bases aligning to TRBD2. The CDR3 sequence is 17 residues long. After removal of 5 bases from V and 7 bases from J, the junction contained 12 bases not matched to a gene. Germline V gives CDR1 MNHEY, CDR2 SMNVEV (reference sequence). The CDR3 spells CASSPSTIAGGYGELFF. CDR3 in DNA: TGTGCCAGCAGTCCGTCGACTATAGCGGGAGGGTACGGGGAGCTGTTTTTT.

J is TRBJ1-1 and V is TRBV6-5; no reliable D call. The germline V gene encodes CDR1 MNHEY and CDR2 SVGAGI. The CDR3 extends over 13 amino acids. Between the trimmed V and J ends, which lost 2 bases and 10 bases, there was a span of 14 bases. This chain's CDR3 is CASSYRGSAAAFF. CDR3 in DNA: TGTGCCAGCAGTTACAGAGGGTCGGCGGCAGCTTTCTTT.

The chain couples TRBV7-2 to TRBJ2-3; 9 bases agree with TRBD2. Germline CDR1 SGHTA, CDR2 FQGNSA. The CDR3 has 15 amino acids. J was trimmed by 0 bases and V by 2 bases; bases with no gene match: 0. CDR3 bases: TGTGCCAGCAGCTTAACTAGCGGGAGCACAGATACGCAGTATTTT. It yields the protein CASSLTSGSTDTQYF.

This chain joins TRBV5-1 and TRBJ2-7; 7 bases map to TRBD2. V lost 4 bases and J lost 7; bases outside the gene matches: 8. The germline gives CDR1 SGHRS, CDR2 YFSETQ. This CDR3 contains 13 residues. The CDR3 sequence is CASSPQREGEQYF. CDR3 coding DNA: TGCGCCAGCAGCCCCCAGCGGGAAGGGGAGCAGTACTTC.

The chain joins TRBV5-1 to TRBJ1-1; D is perhaps TRBD1 (6 bases). Trimming left V 0 bases short and J 0 bases short, with 15 bases between. The CDR3 has 17 amino acids. Germline values: CDR1 SGHRS, CDR2 YFSETQ. The CDR3 DNA sequence: TGCGCCAGCAGCTTGGCCGGGGGGCAAAGGGTGAACACTGAAGCTTTCTTT. As protein: CASSLAGGQRVNTEAFF.

V usage is TRBV5-1 and J usage is TRBJ1-2, with 7 bases matching TRBD1. The germline CDR1 and CDR2 sequences are SGHRS and YFSETQ. J was trimmed by 1 base and V by 3 bases; bases with no gene match: 9. The CDR3 length is 16 residues. The CDR3 sequence is CASSYRGQDLNYGYTF. The CDR3 bases are TGCGCCAGCAGCTACCGCGGACAGGATCTTAACTATGGCTACACCTTC.

In its sample, this clone was seen once. This chain connects TRBV7-6 to TRBJ2-7; TRBD2 aligns across 10 bases. The CDR3 runs to 14 residues. Germline loops: CDR1 SGHVS, CDR2 FNYEAQ. The J segment lost 5 bases and the V segment lost 2 bases, leaving 3 bases of the junction unmatched. DNA for the CDR3: TGTGCCAGCAGCTTATTAGCGGGGGGTAACGAGCAGTACTTC. Its protein is CASSLLAGGNEQYF.

The chain combines TRBV5-4 with TRBJ1-3, with 7 bases identical to TRBD1. The trim removed 4 bases at V and 0 bases at J, leaving 19 bases unmatched. The CDR3 is 20 residues long. Germline V CDR1 and CDR2: SGHNT, YYREEE (reference sequence). The CDR3 region is CASSNGIGDSLLHSGNTIYF. CDR3 nucleotide sequence: TGTGCCAGCAGCAATGGAATAGGGGACAGTCTTCTGCACTCTGGAAACACCATATATTTT.

Written as DNA, the CDR3 is TGCGCCAGCAGCTTGGTGGGGAACTACGAGCAGTACTTC. Translation: CASSLVGNYEQYF. This chain connects TRBV5-1 to TRBJ2-7, with unresolved D. The CDR3 loop spans 13 amino acids. The germline V gene encodes CDR1 SGHRS and CDR2 YFSETQ. Trimming took off 0 bases at V and 3 bases at J, with 7 bases between the two ends. Together with reference TRBV5-1 and TRBJ2-7, the CDR3 gives the full variable domain: KAGVTQTPRYLIKTRGQQVTLSCSPISGHRSVSWYQQTPGQGLQFLFEYFSETQRNKGNFPGRFSGRQFSNSRSEMNVSTLELGDSALYLCASSLVGNYEQYFGPGTRLTVT.

There are a few counts of this clone. The V gene is TRBV25-1, the J gene TRBJ1-1, with no clear D. The CDR3 totals 14 residues. CDR1 is MGHDK and CDR2 is SYGVNS in the germline V gene. The V end was cut by 1 base, the J end by 0 bases, with 6 bases between. The CDR3 DNA sequence: TGTGCCAGCAGTGAATCCCGGGTGAACACTGAAGCTTTCTTT. This codes for CASSESRVNTEAFF.

The chain carries TRBV4-1 and TRBJ1-5, with D tentatively TRBD1 (5 bases). V gave up 1 base and J gave up 0 bases, with 19 bases separating them. Germline CDR1 reads MGHRA; CDR2 reads YSYEKL. The CDR3 contains 19 residues. CDR3 sequence reads: CASSQVENRFYDSNQPQHF. CDR3 DNA: TGCGCCAGCAGCCAAGTCGAGAACAGGTTTTACGATAGCAATCAGCCCCAGCATTTT.

The chain recombines TRBV5-1 with TRBJ2-2; TRBD1 agrees at 8 bases. Germline V gene lookup returns CDR1 SGHRS and CDR2 YFSETQ. This CDR3 is built from 15 residues. The ends lost 4 bases at V and 7 bases at J; junction bases unmatched: 9. The chain's CDR3 is CASSAGTGGGGELFF. Written as DNA, the CDR3 is TGCGCCAGCAGCGCCGGGACAGGAGGGGGCGGGGAGCTGTTTTTT.

The rearrangement links TRBV7-2 to TRBJ2-5, with 9 nucleotides matching TRBD1. This CDR3 region has 15 residues. The junction had 5 bases not matched to a gene; V was cut back by 1 base and J by 5 bases. Germline-derived CDR1 and CDR2 are SGHTA and FQGNSA. The CDR3 region has the DNA TGTGCCAGCAGCTTAGAAACCGGGACAGGGGAGACCCAGTACTTC. Its translation: CASSLETGTGETQYF.

The chain recombines TRBV7-5 with TRBJ2-7; the D call of TRBD1 is as the table states it, not checked on the DNA. TRBV7-5 is termed a pseudogene. CDR3 length equals 15 residues. This CDR3 reads CASSSYGTGHNEQYF. CDR3 bases: TGTGCCAGCAGCTCCTACGGGACAGGGCACAACGAGCAGTACTTC.